The 23 T cell receptor beta chains reported below all come from one sample, sequenced in a study of chemoradiotherapy in HPV16-positive cancers. Assay used: immunoSEQ multiplex PCR; TCRdb lists only in-frame clones, some missing. The sample records 12,000 or so clones, 80% to 90% being singletons. The specimen was blood, collected from a patient who underwent chemoradiotherapy. These TCRs come from a human donor with HPV-associated anogenital cancer.

This rearrangement joins TRBV15 to TRBJ1-1; D is possibly TRBD1 (6 bases). Germline values: CDR1 LNHNV, CDR2 YYDKDF (reference sequence). The V and J ends lost 5 bases and 4 bases respectively, with 14 bases between them. CDR3 length: 14 amino acids. CDR3 bases: TGTGCCACCAGCGGGGGGGCAGGAATCACTGAAGCTTTCTTT. Translated: CATSGGAGITEAFF. Filled out from reference TRBV15 and TRBJ1-1, the complete variable domain reads DAMVIQNPRYQVTQFGKPVTLSCSQTLNHNVMYWYQQKSSQAPKLLFHYYDKDFNNEADTPDNFQSRRPNTSFCFLDIRSPGLGDTAMYLCATSGGAGITEAFFGQGTRLTVV.

J is TRBJ2-5 and V is TRBV4-1, with D perhaps TRBD1 or TRBD2 (6 bases each). V lost 4 bases and J 2 bases, leaving 11 bases between the germline ends. Germline V gene lookup returns CDR1 MGHRA and CDR2 YSYEKL. CDR3 length: 14 amino acids. The CDR3 spells CASSPGAEQETQYF. For the CDR3, the DNA is TGCGCCAGCAGCCCGGGGGCAGAGCAAGAGACCCAGTACTTC.

This clone was observed a single time. The chain links TRBV9 to TRBJ2-7; 7 nucleotides align to TRBD1. Germline loops: CDR1 SGDLS, CDR2 YYNGEE. V lost 0 bases to trimming and J lost 3 bases; unmatched junction nucleotides: 6. The CDR3 contains 15 residues. Written as DNA, the CDR3 is TGTGCCAGCAGCGTAGCAACAGGGGAATACTACGAGCAGTACTTC. It encodes CASSVATGEYYEQYF.

This clone came up once. V and J are TRBV11-3 and TRBJ2-5; D remains unclear. The CDR3 sequence is 14 residues long. Germline CDR1 is SGHNT and CDR2 is YENEEA. Trimming removed 5 bases from V and 3 bases from J, with 13 bases in between. This CDR3 reads CASSGRGREETQYF. In DNA, the CDR3 is TGTGCCAGCAGCGGGCGTGGCAGAGAAGAGACCCAGTACTTC.

CDR3 amino acids: CASSLTGTGVSEQYF. CDR3 coding DNA: TGTGCCAGCAGCTTGACCGGGACAGGGGTGTCCGAGCAGTACTTC. The chain joins TRBV5-5 to TRBJ2-7; 10 bases align to TRBD1. After removal of 1 base from V and 6 bases from J, the junction contained 7 bases not matched to a gene. CDR1 is SGHKS and CDR2 is YYEKEE in the germline V gene (reference sequence). The CDR3 length is 15 residues.

The V gene is TRBV7-2, the J gene TRBJ2-2; tentative D call: TRBD1 (6 bases). This CDR3 contains 15 residues. V was clipped by 10 bases and J by 3 bases, with 18 bases between them. Germline CDR1 SGHTA, CDR2 FQGNSA. This CDR3 is CATRNQGWDTGELFF. CDR3 bases: TGTGCCACCCGAAACCAGGGGTGGGACACCGGGGAGCTGTTTTTT.

The V call is TRBV7-8, the J call TRBJ2-5; D assignment may be TRBD1 or TRBD2 (5 bases each). CDR1 and CDR2 (germline): SGHVS, FQNEAQ. The CDR3 has 13 amino acids. Between the trimmed V and J ends, which lost 5 bases and 2 bases, there was a span of 9 bases. In nucleotides, the CDR3 is TGTGCCAGCAGCAAGGGACCACAAGAGACCCAGTACTTC. It specifies CASSKGPQETQYF.

The V gene is TRBV7-2, the J gene TRBJ2-3, with TRBD1 as a possible D gene (5 bases). V lost 2 bases, J lost 5 bases, and 8 bases lay in between. The CDR3 has 13 residues. The germline CDR1 and CDR2 sequences are SGHTA and FQGNSA. DNA of the CDR3: TGTGCCAGCAGCTTATCAGGGTTAGATACGCAGTATTTT. This codes for CASSLSGLDTQYF.

The CDR3 DNA reads as TGTGCCAGCAGCCCTCCGCGCGGCCTCACAGATACGCAGTATTTT. Residues: CASSPPRGLTDTQYF. The chain joins TRBV13 to TRBJ2-3; no clear D gene. Trimming cost V 5 bases and J 2 bases, with 14 bases left between them. The CDR3 contains 15 residues. Germline V gene sequence: CDR1 PRHDT, CDR2 FYEKMQ (reference sequence).

The chain carries TRBV28 and TRBJ1-5, with 8 bases fitting TRBD1. In germline, CDR1 is MDHEN, CDR2 SYDVKM. Unmatched junction bases numbered 8, after V lost 3 bases and J lost 7 bases. The CDR3 has 15 residues. CDR3 coding DNA: TGTGCCAGCAGTTTCGTCAGGGGGCTAGGGCAGCCCCAGCATTTT. This translates into CASSFVRGLGQPQHF.

This chain uses TRBV5-1 with TRBJ2-1, with D unresolved. There are 12 residues in the CDR3. Germline CDR1 is SGHRS and CDR2 is YFSETQ. V shed 4 bases and J shed 7 bases, with 9 bases lying between them. The CDR3 DNA reads TGCGCCAGCAGCCTGGTATTGAATGAGCAGTTCTTC. Amino acid sequence: CASSLVLNEQFF.

The genes are TRBV11-2 and TRBJ1-1; D is unclear. The CDR3 loop spans 15 amino acids. Trimming stripped 0 bases from V and 9 bases from J, with 17 bases between. Germline V gives CDR1 SGHAT, CDR2 FQNNGV. As DNA, the CDR3 is TGTGCCAGCAGCTTAGAAAACGCACTGGGCGTGAAAGCTTTCTTT. It specifies CASSLENALGVKAFF.

This clone was found once. V usage is TRBV2 and J usage is TRBJ1-5; 7 bases map to TRBD1. CDR3 length equals 14 residues. Looked up from germline, CDR1 is SNHLY and CDR2 is FYNNEI. The trim removed 3 bases at V and 7 bases at J, leaving 6 bases unmatched. In DNA, the CDR3 is TGTGCCAGCAGTGAGATACAGGGGAGGCAGCCCCAGCATTTT. It codes for CASSEIQGRQPQHF.

This CDR3 is CASSSEQGFHTEAFF. DNA of the CDR3: TGTGCCAGCAGCTCCGAACAGGGGTTTCACACTGAAGCTTTCTTT. The J gene is TRBJ1-1, the V gene TRBV7-8, with 7 bases matching TRBD1. The CDR3 extends over 15 amino acids. V trimming: 4 bases; J trimming: 3 bases; junction bases outside the gene matches: 8. Looked up from germline, CDR1 is SGHVS and CDR2 is FQNEAQ.

The chain combines TRBV7-9 with TRBJ2-7; D call uncertain. Deletions cut 5 bases from V and 7 bases from J, with 12 bases between. Germline V gene lookup returns CDR1 SEHNR and CDR2 FQNEAQ (reference sequence). This CDR3 spans 12 amino acids. In DNA, the CDR3 is TGTGCCAGCAGCCTTCCGTTGGGTGAGCAGTACTTC. The encoded protein is CASSLPLGEQYF.

The sample holds one count of this clone. The chain links TRBV30 to TRBJ1-2, with 7 bases lining up with TRBD1. Germline V gene data show CDR1 as GTSNPN and CDR2 as SVGIG (reference sequence). The length of the CDR3 is 14 residues. Losses at the gene ends were 2 bases for V and 1 base for J; bases not matched to a gene: 4. The CDR3 nucleotides read TGTGCCTGGAGTATACAGGGGCTTAACTATGGCTACACCTTC. It is translated as CAWSIQGLNYGYTF.

The count of this clone is one. The rearrangement uses TRBV7-8 and TRBJ2-1; D gene unclear. Germline V gene sequence: CDR1 SGHVS, CDR2 FQNEAQ. Trimming shortened V by 1 base and J by 6 bases, and 7 bases separated the two germline ends. The CDR3 runs to 13 residues. The CDR3 loop reads CASSLDRANEQFF. CDR3 DNA sequence: TGTGCCAGCAGCTTAGATCGAGCCAATGAGCAGTTCTTC.

The chain joins TRBV4-1 to TRBJ1-3; no definite D call. CDR1 and CDR2 (germline): MGHRA, YSYEKL. The CDR3 is made up of 17 amino acids. Trimming stripped 1 base from V and 0 bases from J, with 13 bases between. The DNA for the CDR3 is TGCGCCAGCAGCCAAGTAAGGCCTACTAGCTCTGGAAACACCATATATTTT. It specifies CASSQVRPTSSGNTIYF.

V gene TRBV4-3 combines with J gene TRBJ2-3; D unresolved. Trimming removed 0 bases at V and 0 bases at J, with 13 bases between. The CDR3 spans 17 residues. CDR1 is LGHNA and CDR2 is YSLEER in the germline V gene. CDR3 coding DNA: TGCGCCAGCAGCCAAGAAGTCAGTCGCACAAGCACAGATACGCAGTATTTT. Protein sequence: CASSQEVSRTSTDTQYF.

This chain connects TRBV5-1 to TRBJ2-5; no clear D gene. This CDR3 is 11 amino acids long. Germline V gene data show CDR1 as SGHRS and CDR2 as YFSETQ. The ends were cut back, 4 bases at V and 3 bases at J, with 4 bases in the middle. The CDR3 DNA reads TGCGCCAGCAGCCAAAAAGAGACCCAGTACTTC. This translates into CASSQKETQYF. The full variable domain, completed using reference TRBV5-1 and TRBJ2-5, is KAGVTQTPRYLIKTRGQQVTLSCSPISGHRSVSWYQQTPGQGLQFLFEYFSETQRNKGNFPGRFSGRQFSNSRSEMNVSTLELGDSALYLCASSQKETQYFGPGTRLLVL.

This chain uses TRBV5-8 with TRBJ1-5; 8 nucleotides align to TRBD1. J lost 5 bases, V lost 4 bases, and 5 bases had no gene match. Looked up from germline, CDR1 is SGHTS and CDR2 is YDEGEE. The CDR3 spans 14 residues. The CDR3 bases are TGTGCCAGCAGCGCGGGACAGGCCTATCAGCCCCAGCATTTT. It codes for CASSAGQAYQPQHF.

CDR3 in DNA: TGTGCCAGCAGCCAGGGGAATCAGCCCCAGCATTTT. Translated: CASSQGNQPQHF. The chain recombines TRBV6-5 with TRBJ1-5, with a tentative D call TRBD1 (6 bases). Trimming cost V 6 bases and J 4 bases, with 7 bases left between them. The CDR3 length is 12 residues. Germline V gene sequence: CDR1 MNHEY, CDR2 SVGAGI.

The sample holds one count of this clone. The CDR3: CASSYSGYPETQYF. In nucleotides, the CDR3 is TGTGCCAGCAGTTATTCGGGGTACCCCGAGACCCAGTACTTC. The chain uses TRBV6-9 and TRBJ2-5; D not resolved. The CDR3 loop spans 14 amino acids. Germline-derived CDR1 and CDR2 are MNHGY and SVAAGI. Trimming cost V 0 bases and J 5 bases, with 10 bases left between them.